The clone carrying this T cell receptor beta chain was recorded once. The antigen is unknown. These data come from a study of cytomegalovirus exposure and HLA in healthy donors. Findings and caveats of the study: When a later analysis compared HLA-associated TCR beta chains with equally common others, the HLA-associated chains turned out to be more clonally expanded and to have lower generation probabilities. A link between a missense DCLRE1C variant and TCR beta V- and J-gene trimming emerged from a later analysis.

The CDR3 covers 15 residues. V was cut by 4 bases and J by 1 base, with 14 bases left in between. Germline V gives CDR1 SGDLS, CDR2 YYNGEE. PCR used 60 Vbeta primers and 13 Jbeta primers. Some clones are missing from TCRdb's copy, which holds only in-frame ones; the method was immunoSEQ multiplex PCR. Of tens of thousands of clones listed, over 60% are singletons. The clonotype comes from a man aged 40-49 years in good health and CMV-seropositive. The chain combines TRBV9 with TRBJ1-1; D not certain. Specimen: PBMCs. CDR3 sequence reads: CASSIEPARNTEAFF. The CDR3 DNA reads as TGTGCCAGCAGCATCGAGCCCGCGCGGAACACTGAAGCTTTCTTT.